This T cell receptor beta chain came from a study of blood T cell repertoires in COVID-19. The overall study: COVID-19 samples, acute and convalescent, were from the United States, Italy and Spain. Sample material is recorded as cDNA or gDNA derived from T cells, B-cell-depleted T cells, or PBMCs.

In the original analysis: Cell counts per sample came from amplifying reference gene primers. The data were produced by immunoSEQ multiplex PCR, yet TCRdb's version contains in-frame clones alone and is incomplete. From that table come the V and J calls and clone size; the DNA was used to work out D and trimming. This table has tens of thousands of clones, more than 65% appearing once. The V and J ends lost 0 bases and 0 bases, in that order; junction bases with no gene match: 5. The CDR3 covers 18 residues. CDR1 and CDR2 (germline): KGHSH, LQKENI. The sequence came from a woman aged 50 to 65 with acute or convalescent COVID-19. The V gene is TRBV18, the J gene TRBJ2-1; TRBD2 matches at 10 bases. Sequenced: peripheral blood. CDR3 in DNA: TGTGCCAGCTCACCACCGGGACTAGCGAGCCTCTCCTACAATGAGCAGTTCTTC. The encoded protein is CASSPPGLASLSYNEQFF. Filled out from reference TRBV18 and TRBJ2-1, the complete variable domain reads NAGVMQNPRHLVRRRGQEARLRCSPMKGHSHVYWYRQLPEEGLKFMVYLQKENIIDESGMPKERFSAEFPKEGPSILRIQQVVRGDSAAYFCASSPPGLASLSYNEQFFGPGTRLTVL.